This record covers a single T cell receptor (beta chain). Individuals aged 18 to 89 years were recruited from 20 to 25 US areas. Donors in Cohort 3 counted as recovered after two negative PCRs, clearance, or symptom resolution. The repertoire was sequenced with immunoSEQ multiplex PCR; TCRdb's copy has only in-frame clones and lacks some. The sample records about 380,000 clones, 88% being singletons. The sample belongs to a study of blood T cell repertoires in COVID-19. The germline CDR1 and CDR2 sequences are SGDLS and YYNGEE. V shed 4 bases and J 0 bases; nucleotides not matched to a gene: 10. The CDR3 is 18 amino acids.

The clonotype was recovered from a woman younger than 30 who had recovered from COVID-19. The chain has TRBV9 and TRBJ2-6, with 7 positions matching TRBD1. Sequenced sample: PBMCs or T cells enriched from blood (not recorded which). DNA of the CDR3: TGTGCCAGCAGCACCCGGGACAGCCCGGCCTCTGGGGCCAACGTCCTGACTTTC. Encoded protein: CASSTRDSPASGANVLTF.